The present TCR beta chain was sequenced within a study of CD8 T cells in ankylosing spondylitis. Molecular-barcoded quantitative 5'-RACE produced these TCR beta libraries. TCRdb recomputed calls from the 5' RACE reads with MiXCR, one row per CDR3 protein. Here the sample spans around 330,000 distinct CDR3 sequences, roughly 12% being singletons. The V gene lost 1 base and the J gene lost 7 bases, with 12 bases spanning the gap. The CDR3 covers 14 residues. Germline V gene lookup returns CDR1 KGHDR and CDR2 SFDVKD. Findings and caveats of the study: For ankylosing spondylitis blood, a TCR beta motif of about eight highly homologous variants appeared characteristic.

Many counts were recorded for this clonotype. Its antigen remains unknown. The sample consisted of blood, either unsorted or a sorted T cell fraction (not recorded which). The TCR originated in a female donor with ankylosing spondylitis or in good health (not recorded which). The chain carries TRBV24-1 and TRBJ1-1; a possible D gene is TRBD1 (5 bases). For the CDR3, the DNA is TGTGCCACCAGTGATTTATTGGGGGGAAATGAAGCTTTCTTT. Translated: CATSDLLGGNEAFF.